One and the same sample provided the 23 T cell receptor beta chains below, sequenced in a study of OX40 agonist ivuxolimab in advanced cancers. Profiling relied on immunoSEQ multiplex PCR, and the TCRdb table lists in-frame clones only, not all of them. The repertoire holds about 77,000 clones, 65% to 85% seen once, with under 0.8% in the top ten. Sequences were derived from CD4+ or CD8+ T cells sorted from blood, sampled in a trial of the OX40 agonist ivuxolimab. The source of these receptors is an adult with an advanced solid tumor such as melanoma, head and neck, liver or kidney cancer.

The chain has TRBV21-1 and TRBJ1-5; TRBD1, the D gene given by the table, was not confirmed from the DNA. TRBV21-1 is annotated as a pseudogene. The CDR3 loop spans 17 amino acids. This CDR3 reads CASSKVVQGALNQPQHF. CDR3 bases: TGTGCCAGCAGCAAAGTCGTTCAGGGGGCCCTCAATCAGCCCCAGCATTTT.

CDR3 sequence: CASSEAGATNEKLFF. CDR3 bases: TGTGCCAGCAGTGAGGCAGGTGCAACTAATGAAAAACTGTTTTTT. The chain carries TRBV2 and TRBJ1-4; D is unclear. Germline CDR1 and CDR2: SNHLY and FYNNEI. The CDR3 length is 15 residues. Trimming left V 3 bases short and J 0 bases short, with 8 bases between.

V and J are TRBV19 and TRBJ2-3; 7 bases agree with TRBD2. Germline V lookup: CDR1 LNHDA, CDR2 SQIVND (reference sequence). This CDR3 is 15 amino acids long. The trim removed 6 bases at V and 2 bases at J, leaving 8 bases unmatched. In nucleotides, the CDR3 is TGTGCCAGTAGACCGGCGGGGGATATCACAGATACGCAGTATTTT. This encodes CASRPAGDITDTQYF.

The V call is TRBV10-3, the J call TRBJ1-4; a possible D gene is TRBD1 (6 bases). V lost 6 bases and J 2 bases, leaving 16 bases between the germline ends. This CDR3 is 16 amino acids long. Germline lookup yields CDR1 ENHRY and CDR2 SYGVKD. CDR3 DNA: TGTGCCATCAGCGGACAGCCGGGAGAGACTAATGAAAAACTGTTTTTT. Translation gives CAISGQPGETNEKLFF.

This clone was observed a handful of times. The CDR3 here is CASSLGIAGKVEQYF. The CDR3 coding sequence is TGTGCCAGCAGCTTGGGGATAGCGGGAAAGGTCGAGCAGTACTTC. The V and J genes are TRBV5-6 and TRBJ2-7, with 8 bases lining up with TRBD2. Losses at the gene ends were 0 bases for V and 6 bases for J; bases not matched to a gene: 8. CDR3 length equals 15 residues. Germline V CDR1 and CDR2: SGHDT, YYEEEE.

This clone was counted once. The chain employs TRBV11-3 and TRBJ2-1, with a possible D match to TRBD1 (5 bases). This CDR3 is built from 15 residues. Per the germline V gene, CDR1 is SGHNT and CDR2 is YENEEA. V was shortened by 0 bases and J by 2 bases, with 8 bases between the two germline ends. The CDR3 is CASSLEGVAYNEQFF. The CDR3 bases are TGTGCCAGCAGCTTAGAAGGGGTGGCCTACAATGAGCAGTTCTTC.

J is TRBJ2-7 and V is TRBV19; D might be TRBD2 (6 bases). Per germline, CDR1 LNHDA and CDR2 SQIVND (reference sequence). CDR3 length: 15 amino acids. Trimming removed 5 bases at V and 0 bases at J, with 14 bases between. The CDR3 nucleotides read TGTGCCAGTAGTCGAGGCGGCGGGAACTCCTACGAGCAGTACTTC. It yields the protein CASSRGGGNSYEQYF.

V gene TRBV29-1 combines with J gene TRBJ1-6; TRBD1 aligns across 11 bases. Trimming cost V 5 bases and J 5 bases; bases outside gene matches: 5. The CDR3 is 15 amino acids. In germline, CDR1 is SQVTM, CDR2 ANQGSEA. CDR3 region: CSVSGQGAHNSPLHF. The CDR3, as DNA: TGCAGCGTTTCTGGACAGGGGGCCCATAATTCACCCCTCCACTTT.

This clone is a singleton in its sample. The chain couples TRBV11-2 to TRBJ2-3; 9 bases agree with TRBD1. CDR1 is SGHAT, CDR2 FQNNGV, per germline. The length of the CDR3 is 18 residues. The V segment lost 1 base and the J segment 3 bases; nucleotides outside the gene matches: 11. The CDR3 here is CASSLGRGQGRKTDTQYF. The CDR3 DNA follows: TGTGCCAGCAGCTTAGGGCGGGGACAGGGAAGGAAGACAGATACGCAGTATTTT.

The rearrangement links TRBV9 to TRBJ2-3, with D possibly TRBD1 on 6 matching bases. CDR3 length: 15 residues. Trimming removed 0 bases from V and 0 bases from J, with 8 bases in between. Germline V gene data show CDR1 as SGDLS and CDR2 as YYNGEE. The CDR3 nucleotides read TGTGCCAGCAGCGTAGGTAGGGGGAGCACAGATACGCAGTATTTT. This translates into CASSVGRGSTDTQYF.

This sequence joins TRBV6-5 and TRBJ2-3; TRBD2 might be the D (7 bases). In germline, CDR1 is MNHEY, CDR2 SVGAGI. The CDR3 consists of 15 residues. Trimming removed 8 bases at V and 0 bases at J, with 15 bases between. The CDR3 is CASRGGGGSTDTQYF. As DNA, the CDR3 is TGTGCCAGCCGGGGAGGGGGGGGCAGCACAGATACGCAGTATTTT.

V usage is TRBV30 and J usage is TRBJ1-1; D call uncertain. Trimming stripped 2 bases from V and 2 bases from J, with 9 bases between. This CDR3 spans 13 amino acids. Looked up from germline, CDR1 is GTSNPN and CDR2 is SVGIG (reference sequence). CDR3 loop: CAWSTGPNTEAFF. The CDR3 region has the DNA TGTGCCTGGAGTACCGGCCCCAACACTGAAGCTTTCTTT.

J is TRBJ1-5 and V is TRBV7-2; D gene ambiguous. The CDR3 consists of 15 residues. The germline V gene encodes CDR1 SGHTA and CDR2 FQGNSA. V gave up 1 base and J gave up 0 bases, with 7 bases separating them. CDR3 DNA sequence: TGTGCCAGCAGCTTAGTAACGGCTAGCAATCAGCCCCAGCATTTT. The encoded protein is CASSLVTASNQPQHF.

This clone was recorded only once. CDR3 nucleotide sequence: TGTGCCAGCAGTGACACATTCCAAGAGACCCAGTACTTC. It yields the protein CASSDTFQETQYF. The chain carries TRBV25-1 and TRBJ2-5; the D is unclear. There are 13 residues in the CDR3. The V gene lost 3 bases and the J gene lost 1 base, with 6 bases spanning the gap. Germline V gene data show CDR1 as MGHDK and CDR2 as SYGVNS. Filled out from reference TRBV25-1 and TRBJ2-5, the complete variable domain reads EADIYQTPRYLVIGTGKKITLECSQTMGHDKMYWYQQDPGMELHLIHYSYGVNSTEKGDLSSESTVSRIRTEHFPLTLESARPSHTSQYLCASSDTFQETQYFGPGTRLLVL.

CDR3: CASSHKVEAFF. In nucleotides, the CDR3 is TGTGCCAGTAGTCATAAAGTTGAAGCTTTCTTT. This chain links TRBV19 with TRBJ1-1; D uncertain. The CDR3 covers 11 residues. V was shortened by 5 bases and J by 7 bases, with 8 bases between the two germline ends. Germline CDR1 and CDR2: LNHDA and SQIVND (reference sequence).

As concerns this clone: The sample carries other DNA sequences with the same CDR3. The chain employs TRBV5-4 and TRBJ2-7, with D hard to call. There are 13 residues in the CDR3. In germline, CDR1 is SGHNT, CDR2 YYREEE (reference sequence). Between the trimmed V and J ends, which lost 0 bases and 2 bases, there was a span of 6 bases. The CDR3 reads CASSLGGPYEQYF. In DNA form, the CDR3 reads TGTGCCAGCAGCTTGGGCGGCCCCTACGAGCAGTACTTC.

J is TRBJ1-1 and V is TRBV30; weak D call: TRBD1 (6 bases). This CDR3 is 12 amino acids long. V was shortened by 2 bases and J by 3 bases, with 7 bases between the two germline ends. Germline lookup yields CDR1 GTSNPN and CDR2 SVGIG (reference sequence). The chain's CDR3 is CAWSRQDTEAFF. The CDR3 DNA sequence: TGTGCCTGGAGTCGACAGGACACTGAAGCTTTCTTT.

The CDR3 is CASSLTGGTGYRNTEAFF. CDR3 DNA sequence: TGTGCCAGCAGTTTAACGGGGGGGACAGGGTACAGGAACACTGAAGCTTTCTTT. V usage is TRBV27 and J usage is TRBJ1-1; 9 bases are a match to TRBD1. Germline CDR1 is MNHEY and CDR2 is SMNVEV (reference sequence). This CDR3 contains 18 residues. V gave up 2 bases and J gave up 1 base; unmatched junction bases: 11.

This chain uses TRBV7-9 with TRBJ2-1, with D unclear. CDR3 length: 12 residues. Germline V gives CDR1 SEHNR, CDR2 FQNEAQ (reference sequence). Trimming left V 5 bases short and J 2 bases short, with 4 bases between. CDR3 loop: CASSGTYNEQFF. The CDR3 bases are TGTGCCAGCAGCGGGACCTACAATGAGCAGTTCTTC.

The chain is built from TRBV28 and TRBJ1-2; the D gene is possibly TRBD1 (5 bases). The V and J ends lost 7 bases and 2 bases respectively, with 8 bases between them. Germline loops: CDR1 MDHEN, CDR2 SYDVKM. There are 12 residues in the CDR3. The CDR3 DNA follows: TGTGCCAGCAATTGGGGGAACTATGGCTACACCTTC. This gives the protein CASNWGNYGYTF.

The chain carries TRBV7-3 and TRBJ2-5; TRBD2 matches 13 bases. The CDR3 sequence is 16 residues long. Germline V CDR1 and CDR2: SGHTA, FQGTGA. The V gene end was trimmed by 4 bases and the J gene end by 0 bases; junction bases not matched to a gene: 2. The CDR3 bases are TGTGCCAGCAGCTCGGGACTAGCGGGGTACCAAGAGACCCAGTACTTC. Translation: CASSSGLAGYQETQYF. Based on the CDR3 plus reference TRBV7-3 and TRBJ2-5, the full variable domain is GAGVSQTPSNKVTEKGKYVELRCDPISGHTALYWYRQSLGQGPEFLIYFQGTGAADDSGLPNDRFFAVRPEGSVSTLKIQRTERGDSAVYLCASSSGLAGYQETQYFGPGTRLLVL.

The chain employs TRBV5-6 and TRBJ1-1; 9 bases line up with TRBD1. This CDR3 has 15 amino acids. Looked up from germline, CDR1 is SGHDT and CDR2 is YYEEEE. The V segment lost 5 bases and the J segment 3 bases; nucleotides outside the gene matches: 8. For the CDR3, the DNA is TGTGCCAGCAGGGGCGACAGGGGGAAGGACACTGAAGCTTTCTTT. Translation gives CASRGDRGKDTEAFF.

This clone has only one observation. V is TRBV5-1 and J is TRBJ2-3; 9 bases are a match to TRBD2. CDR3 length: 18 amino acids. Trimming cost V 2 bases and J 2 bases; bases outside gene matches: 12. Germline lookup yields CDR1 SGHRS and CDR2 YFSETQ. The CDR3 DNA sequence: TGCGCCAGCAGCTTAGGGGCTAGCGGGAACCCCTTCACAGATACGCAGTATTTT. Encoded protein: CASSLGASGNPFTDTQYF.